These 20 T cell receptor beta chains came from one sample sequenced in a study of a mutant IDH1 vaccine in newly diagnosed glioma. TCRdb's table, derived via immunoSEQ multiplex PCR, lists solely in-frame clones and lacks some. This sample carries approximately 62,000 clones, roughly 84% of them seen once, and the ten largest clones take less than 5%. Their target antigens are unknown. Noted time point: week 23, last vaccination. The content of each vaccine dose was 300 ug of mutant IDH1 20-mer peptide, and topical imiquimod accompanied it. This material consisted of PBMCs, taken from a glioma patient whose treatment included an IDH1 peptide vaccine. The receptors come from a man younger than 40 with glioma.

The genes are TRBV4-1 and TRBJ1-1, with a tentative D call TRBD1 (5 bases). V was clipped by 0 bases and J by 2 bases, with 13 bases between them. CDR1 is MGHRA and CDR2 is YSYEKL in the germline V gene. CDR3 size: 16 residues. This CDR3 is CASSQDGGRINTEAFF. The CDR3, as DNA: TGCGCCAGCAGCCAAGATGGGGGACGGATAAACACTGAAGCTTTCTTT.

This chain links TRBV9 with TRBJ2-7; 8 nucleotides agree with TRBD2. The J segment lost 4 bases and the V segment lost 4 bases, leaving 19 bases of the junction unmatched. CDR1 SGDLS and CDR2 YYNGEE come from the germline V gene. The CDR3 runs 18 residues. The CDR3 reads CASSRKPGLGFDGYEQYF. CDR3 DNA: TGTGCCAGCAGCAGGAAACCGGGACTAGGGTTCGATGGGTACGAGCAGTACTTC.

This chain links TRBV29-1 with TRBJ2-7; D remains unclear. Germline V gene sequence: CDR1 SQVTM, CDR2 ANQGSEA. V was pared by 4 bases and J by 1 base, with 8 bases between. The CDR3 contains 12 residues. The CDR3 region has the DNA TGCAGCGTTGTAGATTTTTCCTACGAGCAGTACTTC. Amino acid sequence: CSVVDFSYEQYF.

For the CDR3, the DNA is TGTGCCACCAGCAGGGATAAACAGGGAGGCGGGCAGCCCCAGCATTTT. Translated, it gives CATSRDKQGGGQPQHF. The V gene is TRBV15, the J gene TRBJ1-5; a weak D match, TRBD1 (6 bases). The V and J ends lost 3 bases and 7 bases respectively, with 19 bases between them. In germline, CDR1 is LNHNV, CDR2 YYDKDF (reference sequence). The CDR3 contains 16 residues. Looking up the rest from reference TRBV15 and TRBJ1-5 gives the full variable domain: DAMVIQNPRYQVTQFGKPVTLSCSQTLNHNVMYWYQQKSSQAPKLLFHYYDKDFNNEADTPDNFQSRRPNTSFCFLDIRSPGLGDTAMYLCATSRDKQGGGQPQHFGDGTRLSIL.

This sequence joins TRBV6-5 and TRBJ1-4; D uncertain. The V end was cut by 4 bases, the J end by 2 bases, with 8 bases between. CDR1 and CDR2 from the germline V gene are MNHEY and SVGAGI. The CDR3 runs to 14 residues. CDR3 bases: TGTGCCAGCAGTTTCTCAACGACTAATGAAAAACTGTTTTTT. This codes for CASSFSTTNEKLFF.

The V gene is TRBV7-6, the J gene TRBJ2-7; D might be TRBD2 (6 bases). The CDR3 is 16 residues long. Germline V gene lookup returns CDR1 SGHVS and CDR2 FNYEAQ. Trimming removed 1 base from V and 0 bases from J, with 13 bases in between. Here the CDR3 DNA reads TGTGCCAGCAGCTTAGGGTCTCGTAGCGGCTCCTACGAGCAGTACTTC. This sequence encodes CASSLGSRSGSYEQYF.

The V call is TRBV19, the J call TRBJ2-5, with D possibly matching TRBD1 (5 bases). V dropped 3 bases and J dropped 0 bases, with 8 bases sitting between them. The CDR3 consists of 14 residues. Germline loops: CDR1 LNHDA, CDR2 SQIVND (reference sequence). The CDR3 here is CASSMTANQETQYF. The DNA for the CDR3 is TGTGCCAGTAGTATGACAGCGAACCAAGAGACCCAGTACTTC. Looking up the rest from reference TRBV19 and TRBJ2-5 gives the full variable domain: DGGITQSPKYLFRKEGQNVTLSCEQNLNHDAMYWYRQDPGQGLRLIYYSQIVNDFQKGDIAEGYSVSREKKESFPLTVTSAQKNPTAFYLCASSMTANQETQYFGPGTRLLVL.

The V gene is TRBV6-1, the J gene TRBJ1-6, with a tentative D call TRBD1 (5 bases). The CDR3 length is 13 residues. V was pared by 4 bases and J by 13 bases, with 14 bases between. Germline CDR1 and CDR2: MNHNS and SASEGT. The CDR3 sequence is CASSAQEKHPLHF. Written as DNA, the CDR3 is TGTGCCAGCAGTGCACAGGAAAAGCATCCCCTCCACTTT.

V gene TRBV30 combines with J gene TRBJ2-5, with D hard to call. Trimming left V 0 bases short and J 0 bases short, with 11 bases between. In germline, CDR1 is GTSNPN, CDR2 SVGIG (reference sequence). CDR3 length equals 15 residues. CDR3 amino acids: CAWSVLQSDQETQYF. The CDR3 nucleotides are TGTGCCTGGAGTGTATTGCAGAGTGACCAAGAGACCCAGTACTTC.

CDR3 residues: CASMRGGGTDTQYF. The CDR3 nucleotides read TGTGCCAGTATGAGAGGGGGAGGCACAGATACGCAGTATTTT. V and J are TRBV19 and TRBJ2-3, with TRBD1 as a possible D gene (6 bases). CDR1 is LNHDA and CDR2 is SQIVND in the germline V gene (reference sequence). This CDR3 is 14 amino acids long. The V gene lost 7 bases and the J gene lost 1 base, with 12 bases spanning the gap.

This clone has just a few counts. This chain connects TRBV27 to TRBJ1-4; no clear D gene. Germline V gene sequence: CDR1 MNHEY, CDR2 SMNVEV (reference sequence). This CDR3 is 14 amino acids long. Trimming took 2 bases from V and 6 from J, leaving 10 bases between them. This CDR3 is CASSLRTVDEKLFF. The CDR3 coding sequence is TGTGCCAGCAGTTTAAGGACGGTAGATGAAAAACTGTTTTTT.

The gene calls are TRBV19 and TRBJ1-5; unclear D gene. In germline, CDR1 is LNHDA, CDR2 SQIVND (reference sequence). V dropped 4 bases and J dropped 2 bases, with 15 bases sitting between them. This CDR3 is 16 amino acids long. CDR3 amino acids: CASSNRARVGNQPQHF. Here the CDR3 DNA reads TGTGCCAGTAGTAATAGGGCCCGGGTTGGCAATCAGCCCCAGCATTTT.

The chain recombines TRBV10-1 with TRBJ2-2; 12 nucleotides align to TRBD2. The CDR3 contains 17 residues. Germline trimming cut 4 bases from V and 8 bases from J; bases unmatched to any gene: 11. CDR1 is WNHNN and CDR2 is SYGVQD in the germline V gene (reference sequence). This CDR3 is CASSAPGLAGTVGELFF. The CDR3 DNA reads TGCGCCAGCAGTGCCCCAGGACTAGCGGGGACAGTTGGGGAGCTGTTTTTT.

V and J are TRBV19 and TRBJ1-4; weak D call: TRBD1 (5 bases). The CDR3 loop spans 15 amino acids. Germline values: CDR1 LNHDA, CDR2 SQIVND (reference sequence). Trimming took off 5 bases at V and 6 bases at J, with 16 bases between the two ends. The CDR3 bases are TGTGCCAGTAGTTCACAAGCAGGGTGGGATGAAAAACTGTTTTTT. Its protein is CASSSQAGWDEKLFF.

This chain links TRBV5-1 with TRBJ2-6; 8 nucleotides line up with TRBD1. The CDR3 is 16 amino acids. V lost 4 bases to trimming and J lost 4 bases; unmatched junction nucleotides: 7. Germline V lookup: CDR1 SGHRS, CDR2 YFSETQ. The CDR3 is CASSRRTGKGANVLTF. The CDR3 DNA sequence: TGCGCCAGCAGCAGAAGGACAGGGAAAGGGGCCAACGTCCTGACTTTC.

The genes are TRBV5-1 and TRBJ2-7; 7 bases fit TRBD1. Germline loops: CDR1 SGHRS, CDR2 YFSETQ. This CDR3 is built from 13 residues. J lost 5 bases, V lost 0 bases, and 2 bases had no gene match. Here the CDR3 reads CASSLATGNEQYF. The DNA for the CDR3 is TGCGCCAGCAGCTTGGCGACAGGGAACGAGCAGTACTTC.

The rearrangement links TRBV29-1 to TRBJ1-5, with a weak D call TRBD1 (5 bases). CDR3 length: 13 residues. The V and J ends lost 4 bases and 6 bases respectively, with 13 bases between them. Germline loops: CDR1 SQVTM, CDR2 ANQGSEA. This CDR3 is CSVGIGVGQPQHF. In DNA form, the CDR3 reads TGCAGCGTTGGAATAGGGGTTGGTCAGCCCCAGCATTTT.

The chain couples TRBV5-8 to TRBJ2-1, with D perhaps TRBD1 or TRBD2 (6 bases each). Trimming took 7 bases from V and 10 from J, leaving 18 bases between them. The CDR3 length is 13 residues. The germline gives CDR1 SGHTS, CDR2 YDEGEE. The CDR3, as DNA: TGTGCCAGCGGACTGGGGGCGGGGTTAGAGCAGTTCTTC. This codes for CASGLGAGLEQFF.

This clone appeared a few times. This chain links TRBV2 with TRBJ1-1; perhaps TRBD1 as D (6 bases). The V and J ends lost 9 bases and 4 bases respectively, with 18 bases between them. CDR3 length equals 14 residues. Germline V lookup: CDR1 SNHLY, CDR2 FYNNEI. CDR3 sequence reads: CASAQGLVGTEAFF. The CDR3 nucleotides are TGTGCCAGTGCTCAGGGGTTGGTCGGCACTGAAGCTTTCTTT.

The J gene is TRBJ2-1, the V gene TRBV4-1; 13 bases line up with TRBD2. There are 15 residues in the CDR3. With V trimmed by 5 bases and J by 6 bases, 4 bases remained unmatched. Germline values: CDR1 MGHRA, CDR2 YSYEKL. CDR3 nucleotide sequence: TGCGCCAGCAGCTCACTAGCGGGGGGGCTCAATGAGCAGTTCTTC. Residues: CASSSLAGGLNEQFF.